This TCR beta chain was captured by sequencing in a study of human T cells and chemical hapten exposure. About the research overall: Diphenylcyclopropenone doses were given weekly to the scalps of patients across the roughly 25-week study.

The V segment lost 1 base and the J segment 0 bases; nucleotides outside the gene matches: 6. This CDR3 spans 16 amino acids. CDR1 is DFQATT and CDR2 is SNEGSKA in the germline V gene (reference sequence). Specified time point: pre-sensitization, week 0. The treatment: therapeutic diphenylcyclopropenone sensitization with weekly scalp DPC. Individual cDNA molecules received unique molecular identifiers in the library. TCRdb reprocessed the RACE reads via MiXCR and lists one record per CDR3 protein. Here the sample spans 190,000 or so distinct CDR3 sequences, roughly 30% being singletons. The receptor was isolated from a woman in her thirties with alopecia areata. Some clones in this sample may be carry-over from other donors' samples. The rearrangement joins TRBV20-1 to TRBJ2-3; 8 positions match TRBD2. Sequences were derived from whole blood, sampled in connection with sensitization to the hapten diphenylcyclopropenone (DPC). CDR3 sequence reads: CSARAWRGASTDTQYF. In DNA form, the CDR3 reads TGCAGTGCTAGAGCCTGGCGGGGGGCCAGCACAGATACGCAGTATTTT.